This T cell receptor (beta chain) originates from a study of blood T cell repertoires in COVID-19 (TCRdb year 2020). Study-level background: Samples covering the acute and convalescent phases of COVID-19 were provided by collaborators in the United States, Italy and Spain. The prospective study material was composed of cDNA or gDNA derived from T cells, B-cell-depleted T cells, or PBMCs. Subjects who had been exposed to COVID-19, were actively infected with it, or had recovered from it provided the deeply sampled blood TCRbeta repertoires that made up the dataset. The repertoires were released in a freely available public database intended as a resource for research on the immune response to SARS-CoV-2. The samples were drawn from two sources: the first 160 participants of the ongoing ImmuneRACE study, and over 950 subjects contributed by 6 global collaborators. A de-identified subject ID, COVID-19 status, age in years and sex were almost always included in the sample metadata. Where HLA class I and class II types were available, the types were taken from metadata supplied by the sample provider, not from assay-based typing. Overall study results and their limits: How much clinical and demographic metadata was included differed by source and by participant, and the metadata was provided uncurated.

Looking up the germline V gene (reference sequence) yields CDR1 LNHNV and CDR2 YYDKDF. V is pruned by 0 bases and J by 6 bases, leaving 7 bases of the junction without a gene match. The CDR3 numbers 15 residues from cysteine through phenylalanine. CDR3 DNA only is kept here, 45 bases in frame from base 1. To note about this clone: What antigen it recognizes has not been identified. No per-base quality is available; no much larger clone lies one base away.

TCRbeta CDR3 regions were amplified from genomic DNA by means of the immunoSEQ Assay, a bias-controlled multiplex PCR. Per the source publication's procedure: Nucleated cell counts per sample were estimated from amplification of reference gene primers within the assay. Sequence reads were collapsed and filtered to measure the absolute abundance of every unique TCRbeta CDR3 rearrangement. For each sample, productive Simpson clonality was calculated as the square root of Simpson's diversity index over productive rearrangements. Held by TCRdb, this immuneACCESS table contains in-frame sequences only and omits some clones. Under half of the omission traces to an unresolved V gene where checked; the cause of the rest is unknown. Clonal size and the V and J genes are those of that table, whereas D and trimming came from the DNA. For this sample there are 55,000 to 90,000 clones; approximately 86% appear just once. The biggest ten clones account for about 12% of the sample.

The collaborating institutions used their own protocols to collect whole blood in K2EDTA tubes. Collaborator samples were shipped for TCRbeta analysis as frozen whole blood, isolated PBMCs, or DNA extracted from either sample type. In this chain, TRBV15 is recombined with TRBJ1-2, with TRBD1 identical over 7 junction bases. The clonotype originates from a woman aged 55-70 years with acute or convalescent COVID-19. Sequences were obtained from peripheral blood. The sequence in DNA is TGTGCCACCAGCAGAGAGGCCAGGGGGATAGATGGCTACACCTTC. The encoded protein is CATSREARGIDGYTF.